The 29 T cell receptor beta chains below all came from one sample that was sequenced in a study of CD8 T cells in Susac syndrome. Reverse transcription of about 0.45 to 1 ug RNA was carried out with random hexamers. One entry per CDR3 protein results from TCRdb running MiXCR on the immunoSEQ multiplex PCR reads. The sample includes about 120,000 distinct CDR3 sequences, 96% of them seen just once. The sample consisted of CD4+ T cells from PBMCs. These TCRs come from a human donor with Susac syndrome.

This sequence joins TRBV7-9 and TRBJ2-7; no firm D call. The germline CDR1 and CDR2 sequences are SEHNR and FQNEAQ (reference sequence). V was clipped by 3 bases and J by 6 bases, with 6 bases between them. The CDR3 is 11 residues long. Here the CDR3 reads CASSFRAEQYF. The CDR3 coding sequence is TGTGCCAGCAGCTTCCGAGCCGAGCAGTACTTC.

DNA for the CDR3: TGTGCCAGCAGCTTACCAGGGGCTAGGGCTGAAGCTTTCTTT. It yields the protein CASSLPGARAEAFF. This sequence joins TRBV11-2 and TRBJ1-1, with D perhaps matching TRBD1 (6 bases). The germline V and J ends were trimmed by 2 bases and 6 bases, with 13 bases remaining between them. Germline-derived CDR1 and CDR2 are SGHAT and FQNNGV. The CDR3 has 14 amino acids.

This clonotype was recorded once. The chain uses TRBV4-2 and TRBJ2-5; no definite D call. Germline CDR1 is LGHNA and CDR2 is YNFKEQ. With 1 base removed from V and 4 bases from J, the gap between germline ends came to 13 bases. The CDR3 is made up of 15 amino acids. The CDR3: CASSQAPGRLETQYF. CDR3 coding DNA: TGTGCCAGCAGCCAAGCCCCGGGTAGGCTAGAGACCCAGTACTTC.

This clonotype was picked up one time. CDR3 DNA: TGTGCCAGCAGCTTATTTGGGAGAGGTCAGCCCCAGCATTTT. It translates to CASSLFGRGQPQHF. The chain couples TRBV7-2 to TRBJ1-5; D is undetermined. This CDR3 comprises 14 residues. Deletions cut 2 bases from V and 6 bases from J, with 11 bases between. Per germline, CDR1 SGHTA and CDR2 FQGNSA. The entire variable domain, with the rest obtained from reference TRBV7-2 and TRBJ1-5, is as follows: GAGVSQSPSNKVTEKGKDVELRCDPISGHTALYWYRQSLGQGLEFLIYFQGNSAPDKSGLPSDRFSAERTGGSVSTLTIQRTQQEDSAVYLCASSLFGRGQPQHFGDGTRLSIL.

The V call is TRBV4-3, the J call TRBJ2-6, with D maybe TRBD1 (6 bases). CDR3 length: 15 amino acids. V gave up 5 bases and J gave up 4 bases, with 12 bases separating them. The germline gives CDR1 LGHNA, CDR2 YSLEER. CDR3 DNA sequence: TGCGCCAGCAGCTTCAGGGGAAGAGGGGCCAACGTCCTGACTTTC. Translation: CASSFRGRGANVLTF.

The chain has TRBV5-4 and TRBJ1-2; the D is unclear. The CDR3 loop spans 13 amino acids. Trimming took off 5 bases at V and 1 base at J, with 9 bases between the two ends. CDR1 and CDR2 from the germline V gene are SGHNT and YYREEE (reference sequence). CDR3 region: CASRTANNYGYTF. The CDR3 region has the DNA TGTGCCAGCAGGACCGCGAATAACTATGGCTACACCTTC.

V usage is TRBV5-6 and J usage is TRBJ2-1; weak D call: TRBD2 (5 bases). The germline gives CDR1 SGHDT, CDR2 YYEEEE. The CDR3 runs to 14 residues. Trimming removed 4 bases at V and 5 bases at J, with 13 bases between. CDR3 sequence: CASSPGMLNNEQFF. DNA of the CDR3: TGTGCCAGCAGCCCGGGGATGCTTAACAATGAGCAGTTCTTC.

This chain connects TRBV6-1 to TRBJ2-1, with D perhaps TRBD2 (6 bases). Trimming left V 8 bases short and J 0 bases short, with 20 bases between. The CDR3 length is 17 residues. From germline, CDR1 is MNHNS and CDR2 SASEGT. The CDR3 region has the DNA TGTGCCAGCCGCCGGGGACTCTTTTTTAGCTCCTACAATGAGCAGTTCTTC. Translated: CASRRGLFFSSYNEQFF.

The V gene is TRBV19, the J gene TRBJ1-1, with D unresolved. V lost 10 bases and J lost 1, with 19 bases in between. CDR3 size: 15 residues. Germline assignment: CDR1 LNHDA and CDR2 SQIVND (reference sequence). Here the CDR3 DNA reads TGTGCCACCTTCCTGGGTCTGGATGGGAACACTGAAGCTTTCTTT. This sequence encodes CATFLGLDGNTEAFF.

The chain recombines TRBV5-4 with TRBJ2-5, with 8 positions matching TRBD1. Trimming removed 2 bases from V and 1 base from J; junction bases left unmatched: 1. Per germline, CDR1 SGHNT and CDR2 YYREEE (reference sequence). The CDR3 length is 14 residues. CDR3 sequence reads: CASSFDRGQETQYF. The CDR3 DNA reads as TGTGCCAGCAGCTTCGACAGGGGCCAAGAGACCCAGTACTTC.

The chain employs TRBV9 and TRBJ2-5; TRBD2 matches at 11 bases. V gave up 4 bases and J gave up 2 bases; unmatched junction bases: 7. The CDR3 is 16 residues long. The germline CDR1 and CDR2 sequences are SGDLS and YYNGEE. CDR3 residues: CASSLGLAASQETQYF. DNA for the CDR3: TGTGCCAGCAGCCTGGGACTAGCGGCTTCTCAAGAGACCCAGTACTTC.

This chain uses TRBV30 with TRBJ1-3; possibly TRBD1 for D (6 bases). V was clipped by 0 bases and J by 4 bases, with 10 bases between them. CDR1 GTSNPN and CDR2 SVGIG come from the germline V gene (reference sequence). The CDR3 covers 14 residues. The CDR3 nucleotides read TGTGCCTGGAGTGTACTCAGGGGAGGAAACACCATATATTTT. Translation gives CAWSVLRGGNTIYF. Combining the CDR3 with reference TRBV30 and TRBJ1-3 gives the whole variable domain SQTIHQWPATLVQPVGSPLSLECTVEGTSNPNLYWYRQAAGRGLQLLFYSVGIGQISSEVPQNLSASRPQDRQFILSSKKLLLSDSGFYLCAWSVLRGGNTIYFGEGSWLTVV.

The gene calls are TRBV7-9 and TRBJ1-2, with 7 bases that match TRBD1. From germline, CDR1 is SEHNR and CDR2 FQNEAQ (reference sequence). After removal of 2 bases from V and 4 bases from J, the junction contained 7 bases not matched to a gene. The CDR3 loop spans 15 amino acids. The CDR3 reads CASSLQGGAIYGYTF. As DNA, the CDR3 is TGTGCCAGCAGCTTACAGGGGGGCGCGATCTATGGCTACACCTTC.

The V gene is TRBV29-1, the J gene TRBJ2-1, with 10 bases fitting TRBD2. Germline trimming cut 2 bases from V and 5 bases from J; bases unmatched to any gene: 6. The CDR3 length is 15 residues. CDR1 and CDR2 (germline): SQVTM, ANQGSEA. The CDR3 loop is CSVERTSGIHNEQFF. The DNA of the CDR3 is TGCAGCGTTGAAAGGACTAGCGGCATCCACAATGAGCAGTTCTTC.

The chain employs TRBV30 and TRBJ2-1; the D gene is possibly TRBD1 (6 bases). There are 13 residues in the CDR3. Trimming pared 3 bases from V and 6 bases from J, leaving 12 bases between. The germline CDR1 and CDR2 sequences are GTSNPN and SVGIG (reference sequence). CDR3 DNA sequence: TGTGCCTGGAGCGAACAGGGCACCAATGAGCAGTTCTTC. This sequence encodes CAWSEQGTNEQFF.

This chain uses TRBV3-1 with TRBJ2-7; 7 nucleotides line up with TRBD2. This CDR3 is built from 16 residues. V dropped 4 bases and J dropped 3; count of bases not matched to a gene: 12. Germline V gene sequence: CDR1 LGHDT, CDR2 YNNKEL (reference sequence). CDR3 amino acids: CASSRYLGASGYEQYF. CDR3 in DNA: TGTGCCAGCAGCCGATATCTCGGGGCTAGCGGCTACGAGCAGTACTTC.

The chain uses TRBV18 and TRBJ2-1; the match to TRBD1 covers 11 bases. V lost 5 bases and J lost 4; bases outside the gene matches: 4. Germline assignment: CDR1 KGHSH and CDR2 LQKENI. The CDR3 has 15 amino acids. CDR3 protein: CASSDGTGGYNEQFF. The CDR3 DNA follows: TGTGCCAGCTCAGACGGGACAGGGGGGTACAATGAGCAGTTCTTC.

J is TRBJ2-1 and V is TRBV15; no clear D. Germline CDR1 reads LNHNV; CDR2 reads YYDKDF (reference sequence). There are 15 residues in the CDR3. The V gene lost 0 bases and the J gene lost 0 bases, with 6 bases spanning the gap. The CDR3 DNA is TGTGCCACCAGCAGAGATTATGGCTCCTACAATGAGCAGTTCTTC. Translating it yields CATSRDYGSYNEQFF.

The rearrangement uses TRBV6-2 or TRBV6-3 and TRBJ2-7; perhaps TRBD1 as D (5 bases). The CDR3 covers 13 residues. Germline V gene data show CDR1 as MNHEY and CDR2 as SVGEGT. With 2 bases removed from V and 0 bases from J, the gap between germline ends came to 5 bases. DNA of the CDR3: TGTGCCAGCAGTTACGACAGCTCCTACGAGCAGTACTTC. Amino acids: CASSYDSSYEQYF.

This chain links TRBV24-1 with TRBJ2-1; tentative D call: TRBD1 (6 bases). There are 15 residues in the CDR3. Germline lookup yields CDR1 KGHDR and CDR2 SFDVKD. The ends were cut back, 4 bases at V and 1 base at J, with 10 bases in the middle. The CDR3 is CATSDPRGSYNEQFF. The CDR3 DNA sequence: TGTGCCACCAGTGACCCCAGGGGATCCTACAATGAGCAGTTCTTC.

Written as DNA, the CDR3 is TGTGCCAGCAGTCCCCCTAGATTCGAGCAGTACTTC. It is translated as CASSPPRFEQYF. This rearrangement joins TRBV28 to TRBJ2-7; D is ambiguous. The CDR3 runs 12 residues. Germline-derived CDR1 and CDR2 are MDHEN and SYDVKM. V lost 5 bases to trimming and J lost 6 bases, with 11 bases between them.

This sequence joins TRBV5-1 and TRBJ2-3; perhaps TRBD2 as D (5 bases). Germline CDR1 is SGHRS and CDR2 is YFSETQ. Trimming left V 7 bases short and J 0 bases short, with 12 bases between. The length of the CDR3 is 14 residues. For the CDR3, the DNA is TGCGCCAGCGCTGGACTCCTCAGCACAGATACGCAGTATTTT. Its translation is CASAGLLSTDTQYF.

The rearrangement joins TRBV5-1 to TRBJ2-1, with D possibly matching TRBD2 (5 bases). V was shortened by 3 bases and J by 6 bases, with 10 bases between the two germline ends. Germline CDR1 and CDR2: SGHRS and YFSETQ. The CDR3 runs 13 residues. The CDR3 DNA follows: TGCGCCAGCAGCTCGGTCGAGGGCAATGAGCAGTTCTTC. Translation: CASSSVEGNEQFF.

The chain is built from TRBV28 and TRBJ2-1; 10 bases agree with TRBD2. This CDR3 spans 13 amino acids. The V gene end was trimmed by 6 bases and the J gene end by 8 bases; junction bases not matched to a gene: 4. Germline V gene lookup returns CDR1 MDHEN and CDR2 SYDVKM. The CDR3 bases are TGTGCCAGCAGGGGTAGCGGGAGGTATGAGCAGTTCTTC. This gives the protein CASRGSGRYEQFF.

The chain uses TRBV12-3 or TRBV12-4 and TRBJ1-1, with D uncertain. V shed 7 bases and J shed 4 bases, with 16 bases lying between them. This CDR3 has 14 residues. As DNA, the CDR3 is TGTGCCAGCACCCACCTCGGGCAACTCACTGAAGCTTTCTTT. Amino acid sequence: CASTHLGQLTEAFF.

This clonotype was recorded only once. This sequence joins TRBV6-4 and TRBJ2-2; D remains unclear. The CDR3 contains 13 residues. From germline, CDR1 is MRHNA and CDR2 SNTAGT. The V end was cut by 5 bases, the J end by 2 bases, with 6 bases between. The CDR3 protein is CASSNENTGELFF. The CDR3 bases are TGTGCCAGCAGTAACGAAAACACCGGGGAGCTGTTTTTT.

The chain couples TRBV3-1 to TRBJ1-1; D ambiguous. The germline V gene encodes CDR1 LGHDT and CDR2 YNNKEL (reference sequence). The V end lost 2 bases, the J end lost 3 bases, and 4 bases lay between the germline ends. CDR3 size: 12 residues. The CDR3 DNA sequence: TGTGCCAGCAGCCAATTCGACACTGAAGCTTTCTTT. Amino acids: CASSQFDTEAFF.

The chain links TRBV3-1 to TRBJ2-5; tentatively, D is TRBD1 (5 bases). The CDR3 sequence is 16 residues long. The V gene's germline CDR1 is LGHDT and CDR2 YNNKEL (reference sequence). The V end was cut by 4 bases, the J end by 5 bases, with 20 bases between. The CDR3 DNA is TGTGCCAGCAGCCTCACCCGGGTGGCCTCAGGGGAGACCCAGTACTTC. Amino acid sequence: CASSLTRVASGETQYF.

The chain joins TRBV5-1 to TRBJ2-1; the match to TRBD2 covers 7 bases. This CDR3 spans 15 amino acids. J gave up 7 bases and V 1 base, and 8 bases lay outside the gene matches. Germline V CDR1 and CDR2: SGHRS, YFSETQ. CDR3 residues: CASSLQGFGGNEQFF. As DNA, the CDR3 is TGCGCCAGCAGCTTGCAGGGCTTCGGGGGGAATGAGCAGTTCTTC.